These 24 T cell receptor beta chains were sequenced from one sample in a study of CD8 T cells in Susac syndrome (dated by TCRdb to between 2019 and 2020). Libraries came from the immunoSEQ multiplex PCR assay. RNA was extracted with the RNeasy kit and 0.5 to 1 ug was reverse transcribed using random hexamers. TCRdb cleaned the public reads at Q25 with fastp, built clones with MiXCR and kept in-frame beta chains. Records with the same CDR3 protein are collapsed into one entry carrying the most frequent genes and DNA. Present in this sample are 110,000 to 150,000 distinct CDR3 sequences, approximately 96% of which were seen just once. The ten largest clonotypes hold around 0.08% of the sample. Sequencing used CD4+ T cells from PBMCs. These receptors were taken from a human donor with Susac syndrome.

The chain couples TRBV19 to TRBJ1-2; 7 bases fit TRBD1. From germline, CDR1 is LNHDA and CDR2 SQIVND (reference sequence). The CDR3 has 14 residues. Trimming at V came to 2 bases and at J to 5 bases, leaving 5 bases not matched to a gene. In DNA form, the CDR3 reads TGTGCCAGTAGTATACGGGGCAGGGGGTATGGCTACACCTTC. As protein: CASSIRGRGYGYTF.

This clonotype has only one observation. V gene TRBV2 combines with J gene TRBJ2-3; 7 bases align to TRBD1. The J segment lost 2 bases and the V segment lost 4 bases, leaving 6 bases of the junction unmatched. The CDR3 is 15 residues long. From germline, CDR1 is SNHLY and CDR2 FYNNEI. Written as DNA, the CDR3 is TGTGCCAGCAGTGTTAATGGACAGGCCACAGATACGCAGTATTTT. This encodes CASSVNGQATDTQYF.

The chain employs TRBV6-5 and TRBJ2-1, with 11 bases that match TRBD2. CDR1 MNHEY and CDR2 SVGAGI come from the germline V gene. J was trimmed by 9 bases and V by 7 bases; bases with no gene match: 11. The CDR3 covers 15 residues. This CDR3 reads CASTSGLAARGEQFF. The CDR3 DNA sequence: TGTGCCAGCACTTCGGGACTAGCGGCACGGGGTGAGCAGTTCTTC.

The rearrangement joins TRBV2 to TRBJ2-1; D ambiguous. Deletions cut 6 bases from V and 6 bases from J, with 6 bases between. CDR3 length equals 11 residues. Germline CDR1 and CDR2: SNHLY and FYNNEI. As DNA, the CDR3 is TGTGCCAGCAGGTACTCCAATGAGCAGTTCTTC. This translates into CASRYSNEQFF.

This clonotype appeared once. This sequence joins TRBV14 and TRBJ2-7; D is uncertain. Germline CDR1 SGHDN, CDR2 FVKESK. The CDR3 is 15 residues long. Trimming shortened V by 1 base and J by 5 bases, and 15 bases separated the two germline ends. As DNA, the CDR3 is TGTGCCAGCAGCCAAGGCGTTCTGATGCCCCACGAGCAGTACTTC. This encodes CASSQGVLMPHEQYF.

The chain carries TRBV9 and TRBJ2-1, with D perhaps matching TRBD1 (6 bases). In germline, CDR1 is SGDLS, CDR2 YYNGEE. Trimming cost V 4 bases and J 1 base, with 18 bases left between them. This CDR3 comprises 17 residues. The CDR3 region has the DNA TGTGCCAGCAGCTCACGACCACAAGGACAGTCCTACAATGAGCAGTTCTTC. It specifies CASSSRPQGQSYNEQFF.

The V call is TRBV18, the J call TRBJ2-1; the D is unclear. Germline CDR1 and CDR2: KGHSH and LQKENI. Trimming removed 3 bases from V and 0 bases from J, with 9 bases in between. The CDR3 is made up of 15 amino acids. The CDR3 nucleotides read TGTGCCAGCTCACCGTTACCTATCTCCTACAATGAGCAGTTCTTC. Translating it yields CASSPLPISYNEQFF.

This sequence joins TRBV6-2 or TRBV6-3 and TRBJ2-7; 7 nucleotides line up with TRBD2. CDR3 length: 16 amino acids. CDR1 and CDR2 from the germline V gene are MNHEY and SVGEGT. With V trimmed by 10 bases and J by 2 bases, 17 bases remained unmatched. This CDR3 is CATARSMAGETYEQYF. In nucleotides, the CDR3 is TGTGCCACCGCCCGGTCGATGGCGGGGGAAACCTACGAGCAGTACTTC.

The chain has TRBV20-1 and TRBJ2-1; no firm D call. Between the trimmed V and J ends, which lost 0 bases and 9 bases, there was a span of 18 bases. The germline V gene has CDR1 DFQATT and CDR2 SNEGSKA (reference sequence). The length of the CDR3 is 15 residues. The CDR3 DNA is TGCAGTGCTAGAGATCCACGTTCTGGGTTTTTTGAGCAGTTCTTC. Its protein is CSARDPRSGFFEQFF.

This clonotype appeared once. The rearrangement links TRBV2 to TRBJ2-2; 7 bases are a match to TRBD1. The CDR3 spans 15 residues. The V gene end was trimmed by 8 bases and the J gene end by 7 bases; junction bases not matched to a gene: 13. The V gene's germline CDR1 is SNHLY and CDR2 FYNNEI. CDR3 nucleotides: TGTGCCAGCGGTCGAAGAGGGGGCGCTAGCGGGGAGCTGTTTTTT. Translating it yields CASGRRGGASGELFF. Filled out from reference TRBV2 and TRBJ2-2, the complete variable domain reads EPEVTQTPSHQVTQMGQEVILRCVPISNHLYFYWYRQILGQKVEFLVSFYNNEISEKSEIFDDQFSVERPDGSNFTLKIRSTKLEDSAMYFCASGRRGGASGELFFGEGSRLTVL.

This chain joins TRBV27 and TRBJ2-7; 8 nucleotides line up with TRBD2. J lost 5 bases, V lost 4 bases, and 4 bases had no gene match. The CDR3 sequence is 13 residues long. Per germline, CDR1 MNHEY and CDR2 SMNVEV (reference sequence). The DNA of the CDR3 is TGTGCCAGCAGTTCCCATAGCGGGAACGAGCAGTACTTC. It encodes CASSSHSGNEQYF.

The chain carries TRBV18 and TRBJ1-4; D is ambiguous. Germline assignment: CDR1 KGHSH and CDR2 LQKENI. This CDR3 is built from 13 residues. Between the trimmed V and J ends, which lost 1 base and 5 bases, there was a span of 5 bases. The chain's CDR3 is CASSPLINEKLFF. The CDR3 nucleotides read TGTGCCAGCTCACCACTAATAAATGAAAAACTGTTTTTT.

This chain connects TRBV3-1 to TRBJ2-7; 9 positions match TRBD1. V lost 1 base and J lost 3; bases outside the gene matches: 7. Germline-derived CDR1 and CDR2 are LGHDT and YNNKEL (reference sequence). CDR3 length equals 16 residues. The DNA of the CDR3 is TGTGCCAGCAGCCAAGTCCCGGGACAGGGAGACTACGAGCAGTACTTC. Amino acid sequence: CASSQVPGQGDYEQYF.

This clonotype was seen just once. The chain is built from TRBV5-1 and TRBJ1-2, with D possibly TRBD1 on 6 matching bases. CDR1 SGHRS and CDR2 YFSETQ come from the germline V gene. Trimming removed 4 bases from V and 5 bases from J, with 18 bases in between. This CDR3 contains 15 residues. CDR3 region: CASSPLVGQGYGYTF. The CDR3 DNA sequence: TGCGCCAGCAGCCCCCTGGTGGGTCAGGGGTATGGCTACACCTTC.

The chain joins TRBV29-1 to TRBJ2-5; 8 nucleotides match TRBD1. Looked up from germline, CDR1 is SQVTM and CDR2 is ANQGSEA. This CDR3 is 12 amino acids long. The V and J ends lost 7 bases and 1 base, in that order; junction bases with no gene match: 2. Here the CDR3 reads CSGTGGQETQYF. CDR3 nucleotides: TGCAGCGGTACAGGGGGCCAAGAGACCCAGTACTTC.

The V call is TRBV6-5, the J call TRBJ1-5; D remains ambiguous. The length of the CDR3 is 14 residues. V was clipped by 6 bases and J by 1 base, with 10 bases between them. Germline loops: CDR1 MNHEY, CDR2 SVGAGI. The CDR3 loop reads CASSITPSNQPQHF. CDR3 DNA: TGTGCCAGCAGCATAACACCGAGCAATCAGCCCCAGCATTTT.

The rearrangement uses TRBV29-1 and TRBJ2-1, with a weak D call TRBD1 (6 bases). The CDR3 sequence is 14 residues long. Trimming cost V 6 bases and J 1 base, with 13 bases left between them. Germline lookup yields CDR1 SQVTM and CDR2 ANQGSEA. DNA for the CDR3: TGCAGCGTGGACGACAGGTTATCCTACAATGAGCAGTTCTTC. Translation: CSVDDRLSYNEQFF.

This chain links TRBV12-5 with TRBJ2-3, with D perhaps TRBD2 (6 bases). The CDR3 loop spans 15 amino acids. CDR1 is LGHNT and CDR2 is FRNRAP in the germline V gene. The ends were cut back, 4 bases at V and 2 bases at J, with 13 bases in the middle. CDR3 coding DNA: TGTGCTAGTGGTTCAGGTAGCGGAAACACAGATACGCAGTATTTT. It is translated as CASGSGSGNTDTQYF.

The chain recombines TRBV20-1 with TRBJ2-5; 7 bases fit TRBD2. CDR3 length equals 12 residues. V lost 7 bases and J lost 5; bases outside the gene matches: 7. Looked up from germline, CDR1 is DFQATT and CDR2 is SNEGSKA (reference sequence). The CDR3 sequence: CSVNGRTETQYF. In DNA form, the CDR3 reads TGCAGTGTAAACGGGAGGACGGAGACCCAGTACTTC.

This rearrangement joins TRBV25-1 to TRBJ1-2; tentatively, D is TRBD1 (6 bases). Germline lookup yields CDR1 MGHDK and CDR2 SYGVNS. V lost 5 bases to trimming and J lost 7 bases, with 17 bases between them. The CDR3 has 14 amino acids. In nucleotides, the CDR3 is TGTGCCAGCAGTCCGATACAGGGAGTGCTTGGCTACACCTTC. It specifies CASSPIQGVLGYTF.

The chain carries TRBV20-1 and TRBJ1-1; 7 bases align to TRBD1. V shed 3 bases and J 1 base; nucleotides not matched to a gene: 5. Looked up from germline, CDR1 is DFQATT and CDR2 is SNEGSKA (reference sequence). The CDR3 sequence is 14 residues long. The CDR3 loop is CSARGGTANTEAFF. For the CDR3, the DNA is TGCAGTGCTAGGGGCGGGACAGCGAACACTGAAGCTTTCTTT.

The chain recombines TRBV5-1 with TRBJ2-7, with 7 nucleotides matching TRBD1. The germline V gene encodes CDR1 SGHRS and CDR2 YFSETQ. With V trimmed by 0 bases and J by 5 bases, 5 bases remained unmatched. The CDR3 has 14 amino acids. The CDR3 protein is CASSLGGQSHEQYF. For the CDR3, the DNA is TGCGCCAGCAGCTTGGGGGGACAGTCCCACGAGCAGTACTTC. Drawing the rest from reference TRBV5-1 and TRBJ2-7, the complete variable domain is KAGVTQTPRYLIKTRGQQVTLSCSPISGHRSVSWYQQTPGQGLQFLFEYFSETQRNKGNFPGRFSGRQFSNSRSEMNVSTLELGDSALYLCASSLGGQSHEQYFGPGTRLTVT.

This chain uses TRBV5-6 with TRBJ2-5; tentatively, D is TRBD1 (6 bases). The CDR3 spans 17 residues. In germline, CDR1 is SGHDT, CDR2 YYEEEE. V was pared by 2 bases and J by 1 base, with 18 bases between. As DNA, the CDR3 is TGTGCCAGCAGCTTTTTTAGACGGACAGTGGGCCAAGAGACCCAGTACTTC. Protein: CASSFFRRTVGQETQYF. The variable domain in full, with the rest retrieved from reference TRBV5-6 and TRBJ2-5, is DAGVTQSPTHLIKTRGQQVTLRCSPKSGHDTVSWYQQALGQGPQFIFQYYEEEERQRGNFPDRFSGHQFPNYSSELNVNALLLGDSALYLCASSFFRRTVGQETQYFGPGTRLLVL.

The chain has TRBV15 and TRBJ1-1; TRBD1 matches 7 bases. Germline values: CDR1 LNHNV, CDR2 YYDKDF (reference sequence). This CDR3 contains 15 residues. V lost 1 base and J lost 3; bases outside the gene matches: 5. CDR3 amino acids: CATSRAQGGHTEAFF. The CDR3 DNA reads TGTGCCACCAGCAGAGCCCAGGGGGGGCACACTGAAGCTTTCTTT.